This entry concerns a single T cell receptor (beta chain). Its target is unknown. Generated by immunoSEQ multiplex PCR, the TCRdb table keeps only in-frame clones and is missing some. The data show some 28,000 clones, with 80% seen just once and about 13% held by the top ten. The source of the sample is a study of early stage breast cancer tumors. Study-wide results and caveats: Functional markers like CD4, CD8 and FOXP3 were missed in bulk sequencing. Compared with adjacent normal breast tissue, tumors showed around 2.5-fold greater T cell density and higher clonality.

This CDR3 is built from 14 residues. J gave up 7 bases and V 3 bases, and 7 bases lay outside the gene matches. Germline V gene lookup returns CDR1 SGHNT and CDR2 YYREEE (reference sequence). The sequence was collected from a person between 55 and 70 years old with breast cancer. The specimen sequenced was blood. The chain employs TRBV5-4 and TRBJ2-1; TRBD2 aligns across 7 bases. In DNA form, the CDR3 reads TGTGCCAGCAGCTACTCCGGGACTACGAATGAGCAGTTCTTC. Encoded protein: CASSYSGTTNEQFF. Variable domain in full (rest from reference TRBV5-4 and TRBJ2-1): ETGVTQSPTHLIKTRGQQVTLRCSSQSGHNTVSWYQQALGQGPQFIFQYYREEENGRGNFPPRFSGLQFPNYSSELNVNALELDDSALYLCASSYSGTTNEQFFGPGTRLTVL.